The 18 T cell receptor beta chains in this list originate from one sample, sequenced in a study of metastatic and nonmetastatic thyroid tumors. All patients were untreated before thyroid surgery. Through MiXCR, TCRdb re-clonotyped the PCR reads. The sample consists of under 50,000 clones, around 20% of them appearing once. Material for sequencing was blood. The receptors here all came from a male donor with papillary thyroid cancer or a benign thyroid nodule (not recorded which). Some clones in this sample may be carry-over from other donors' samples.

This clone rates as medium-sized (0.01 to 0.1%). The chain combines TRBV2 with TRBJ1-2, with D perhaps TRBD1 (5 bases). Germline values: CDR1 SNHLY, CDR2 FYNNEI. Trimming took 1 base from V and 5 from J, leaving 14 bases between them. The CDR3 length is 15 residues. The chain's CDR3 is CASSEEFGGKYGYTF. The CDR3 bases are TGTGCCAGCAGTGAAGAGTTTGGGGGGAAGTATGGCTACACCTTC.

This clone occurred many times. The CDR3 region is CASSNRGSGTGELFF. CDR3 in DNA: TGTGCCAGTAGTAACAGGGGGAGTGGGACCGGGGAGCTGTTTTTT. The chain has TRBV19 and TRBJ2-2; the match to TRBD1 covers 8 bases. CDR1 and CDR2 (germline): LNHDA, SQIVND (reference sequence). The CDR3 contains 15 residues. The junction had 6 bases not matched to a gene; V was cut back by 4 bases and J by 5 bases.

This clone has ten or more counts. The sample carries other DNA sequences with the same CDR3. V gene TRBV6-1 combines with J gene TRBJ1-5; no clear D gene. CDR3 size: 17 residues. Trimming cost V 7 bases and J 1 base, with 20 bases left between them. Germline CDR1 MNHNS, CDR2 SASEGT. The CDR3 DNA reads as TGTGCCAGCAATGACGGAGGGCAGTCTAGGAGCAATCAGCCCCAGCATTTT. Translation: CASNDGGQSRSNQPQHF.

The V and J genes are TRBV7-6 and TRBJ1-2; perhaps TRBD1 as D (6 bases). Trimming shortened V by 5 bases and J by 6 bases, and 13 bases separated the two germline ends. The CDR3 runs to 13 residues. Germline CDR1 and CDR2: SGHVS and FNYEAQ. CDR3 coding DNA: TGTGCCAGCAGCCAGAGGTACAGGGATGGCTACACCTTC. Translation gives CASSQRYRDGYTF.

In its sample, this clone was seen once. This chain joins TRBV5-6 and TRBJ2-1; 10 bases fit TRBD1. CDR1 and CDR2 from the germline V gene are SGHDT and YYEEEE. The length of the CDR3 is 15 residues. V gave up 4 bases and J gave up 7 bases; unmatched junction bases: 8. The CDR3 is CASSNLDRGRNEQFF. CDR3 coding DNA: TGTGCCAGCAGCAATCTAGACAGGGGGCGTAATGAGCAGTTCTTC.

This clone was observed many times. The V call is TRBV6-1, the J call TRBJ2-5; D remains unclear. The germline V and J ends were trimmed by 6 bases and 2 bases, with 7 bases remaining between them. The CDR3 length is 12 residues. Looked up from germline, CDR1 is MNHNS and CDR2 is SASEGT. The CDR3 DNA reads TGTGCCAGCAGGACCGAACAAGAGACCCAGTACTTC. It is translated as CASRTEQETQYF.

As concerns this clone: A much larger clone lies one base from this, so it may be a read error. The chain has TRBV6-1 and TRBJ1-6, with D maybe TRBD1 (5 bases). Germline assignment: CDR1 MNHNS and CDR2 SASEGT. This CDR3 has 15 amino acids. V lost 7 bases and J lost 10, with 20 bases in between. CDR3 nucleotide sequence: TGTGCCAGCACCCTACCAGGACATGGGACCTCACCCCTCCACTTT. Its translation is CASTLPGHGTSPLHF.

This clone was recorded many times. The CDR3 here is CASSYGQTDQPQHF. CDR3 bases: TGTGCCAGCAGTTACGGGCAGACCGATCAGCCCCAGCATTTT. The rearrangement uses TRBV6-6 and TRBJ1-5; the D is unclear. V was pared by 2 bases and J by 5 bases, with 10 bases between. This CDR3 is built from 14 residues. Germline loops: CDR1 MNHNY, CDR2 SVGAGI (reference sequence).

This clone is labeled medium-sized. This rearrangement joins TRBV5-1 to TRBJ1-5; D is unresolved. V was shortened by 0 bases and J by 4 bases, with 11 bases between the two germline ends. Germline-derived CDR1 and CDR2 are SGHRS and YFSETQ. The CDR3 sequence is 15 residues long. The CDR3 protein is CASSLEGIRNQPQHF. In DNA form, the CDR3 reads TGCGCCAGCAGCTTGGAAGGGATAAGGAATCAGCCCCAGCATTTT.

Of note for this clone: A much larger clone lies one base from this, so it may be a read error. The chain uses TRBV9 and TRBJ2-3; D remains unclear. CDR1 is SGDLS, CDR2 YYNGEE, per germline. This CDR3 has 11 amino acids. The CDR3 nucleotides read TGTGTCAGCAGTGACCCGAAAGGGCTGTATTTT. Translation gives CVSSDPKGLYF. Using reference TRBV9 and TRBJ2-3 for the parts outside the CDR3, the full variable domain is DSGVTQTPKHLITATGQRVTLRCSPRSGDLSVYWYQQSLDQGLQFLIQYYNGEERAKGNILERFSAQQFPDLHSELNLSSLELGDSALYFCVSSDPKGLYFGPGTRLTVL.

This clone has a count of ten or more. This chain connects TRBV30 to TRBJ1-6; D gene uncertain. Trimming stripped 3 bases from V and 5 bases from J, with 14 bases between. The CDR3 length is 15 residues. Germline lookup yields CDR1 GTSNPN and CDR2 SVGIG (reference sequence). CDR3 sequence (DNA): TGTGCCTGGAGGATTCTGGACGGGAATAATTCACCCCTCCACTTT. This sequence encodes CAWRILDGNNSPLHF. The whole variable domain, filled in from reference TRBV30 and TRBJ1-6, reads SQTIHQWPATLVQPVGSPLSLECTVEGTSNPNLYWYRQAAGRGLQLLFYSVGIGQISSEVPQNLSASRPQDRQFILSSKKLLLSDSGFYLCAWRILDGNNSPLHFGNGTRLTVT.

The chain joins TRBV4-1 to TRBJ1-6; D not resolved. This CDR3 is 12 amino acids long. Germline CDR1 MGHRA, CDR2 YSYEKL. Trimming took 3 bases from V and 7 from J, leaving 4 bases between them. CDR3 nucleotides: TGCGCCAGCAGCCAGCCCAATTCACCCCTCCACTTT. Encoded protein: CASSQPNSPLHF.

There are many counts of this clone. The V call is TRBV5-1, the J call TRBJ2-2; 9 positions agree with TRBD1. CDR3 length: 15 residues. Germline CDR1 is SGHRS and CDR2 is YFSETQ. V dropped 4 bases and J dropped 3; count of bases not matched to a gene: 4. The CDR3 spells CASSGRTGDTGELFF. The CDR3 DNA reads TGCGCCAGCAGCGGGAGGACAGGGGACACCGGGGAGCTGTTTTTT.

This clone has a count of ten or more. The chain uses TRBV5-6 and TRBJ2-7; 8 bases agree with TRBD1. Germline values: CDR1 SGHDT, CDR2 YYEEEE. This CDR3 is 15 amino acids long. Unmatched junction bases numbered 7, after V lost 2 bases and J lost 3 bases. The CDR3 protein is CASSLLPGQVYEQYF. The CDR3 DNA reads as TGTGCCAGCAGCTTACTCCCGGGACAGGTCTACGAGCAGTACTTC.

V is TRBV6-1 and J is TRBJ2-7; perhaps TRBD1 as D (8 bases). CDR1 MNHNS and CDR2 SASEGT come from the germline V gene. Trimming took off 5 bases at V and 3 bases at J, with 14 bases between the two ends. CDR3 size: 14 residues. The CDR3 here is CASSRHRGGYEQYF. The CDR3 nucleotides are TGTGCCAGCAGTCGTCACAGGGGGGGCTACGAGCAGTACTTC.

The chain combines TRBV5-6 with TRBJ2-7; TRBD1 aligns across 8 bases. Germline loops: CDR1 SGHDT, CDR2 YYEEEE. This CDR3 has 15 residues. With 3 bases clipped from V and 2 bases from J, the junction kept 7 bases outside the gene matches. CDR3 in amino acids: CASSYRGTGPYEQYF. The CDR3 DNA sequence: TGTGCCAGCAGCTATAGAGGGACAGGACCCTACGAGCAGTACTTC.

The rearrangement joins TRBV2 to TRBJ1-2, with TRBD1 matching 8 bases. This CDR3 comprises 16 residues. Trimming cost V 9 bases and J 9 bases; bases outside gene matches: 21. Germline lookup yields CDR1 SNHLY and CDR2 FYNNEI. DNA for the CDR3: TGTGCCAGTGCTGGGGCAGGGGGCCAGTTTGCGGGGAGCTACACCTTC. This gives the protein CASAGAGGQFAGSYTF.

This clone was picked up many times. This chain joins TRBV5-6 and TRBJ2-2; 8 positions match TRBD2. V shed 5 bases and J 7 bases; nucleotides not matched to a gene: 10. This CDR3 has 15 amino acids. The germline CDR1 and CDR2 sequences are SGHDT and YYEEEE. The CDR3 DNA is TGTGCCAGCAGTGCGTCCGGGGGGGCAAACGGGGAGCTGTTTTTT. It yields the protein CASSASGGANGELFF.